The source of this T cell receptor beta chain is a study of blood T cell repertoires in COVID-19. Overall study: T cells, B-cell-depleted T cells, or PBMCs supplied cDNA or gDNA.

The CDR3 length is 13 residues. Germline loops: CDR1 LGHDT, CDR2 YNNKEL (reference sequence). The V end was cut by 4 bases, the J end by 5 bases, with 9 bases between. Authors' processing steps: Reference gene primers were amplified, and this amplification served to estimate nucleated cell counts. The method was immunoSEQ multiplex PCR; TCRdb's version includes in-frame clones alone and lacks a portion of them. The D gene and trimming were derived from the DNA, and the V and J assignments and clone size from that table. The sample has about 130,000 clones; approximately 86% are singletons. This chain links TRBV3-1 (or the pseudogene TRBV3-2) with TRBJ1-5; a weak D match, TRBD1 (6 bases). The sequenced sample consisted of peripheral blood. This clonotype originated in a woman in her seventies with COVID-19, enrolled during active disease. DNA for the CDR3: TGTGCCAGCAGCCGAGGGGGAGATCAGCCCCAGCATTTT. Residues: CASSRGGDQPQHF.